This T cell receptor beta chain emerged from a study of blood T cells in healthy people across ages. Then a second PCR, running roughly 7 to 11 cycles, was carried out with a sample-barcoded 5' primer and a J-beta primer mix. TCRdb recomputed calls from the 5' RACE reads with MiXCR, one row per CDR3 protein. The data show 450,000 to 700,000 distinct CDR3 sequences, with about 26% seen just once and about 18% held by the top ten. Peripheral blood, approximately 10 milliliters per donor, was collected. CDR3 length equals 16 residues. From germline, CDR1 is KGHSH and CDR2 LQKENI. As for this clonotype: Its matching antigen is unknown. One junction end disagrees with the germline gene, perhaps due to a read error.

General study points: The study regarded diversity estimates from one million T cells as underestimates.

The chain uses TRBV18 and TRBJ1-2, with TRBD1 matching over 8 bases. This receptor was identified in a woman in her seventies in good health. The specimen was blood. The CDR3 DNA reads TGTGCCAGCTCGCCACTAGATAATCAGGGGGCCGCTGGCTACACCTTC. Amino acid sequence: CASSPLDNQGAAGYTF. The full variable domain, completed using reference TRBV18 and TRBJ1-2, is NAGVMQNPRHLVRRRGQEARLRCSPMKGHSHVYWYRQLPEEGLKFMVYLQKENIIDESGMPKERFSAEFPKEGPSILRIQQVVRGDSAAYFCASSPLDNQGAAGYTFGSGTRLTVV.